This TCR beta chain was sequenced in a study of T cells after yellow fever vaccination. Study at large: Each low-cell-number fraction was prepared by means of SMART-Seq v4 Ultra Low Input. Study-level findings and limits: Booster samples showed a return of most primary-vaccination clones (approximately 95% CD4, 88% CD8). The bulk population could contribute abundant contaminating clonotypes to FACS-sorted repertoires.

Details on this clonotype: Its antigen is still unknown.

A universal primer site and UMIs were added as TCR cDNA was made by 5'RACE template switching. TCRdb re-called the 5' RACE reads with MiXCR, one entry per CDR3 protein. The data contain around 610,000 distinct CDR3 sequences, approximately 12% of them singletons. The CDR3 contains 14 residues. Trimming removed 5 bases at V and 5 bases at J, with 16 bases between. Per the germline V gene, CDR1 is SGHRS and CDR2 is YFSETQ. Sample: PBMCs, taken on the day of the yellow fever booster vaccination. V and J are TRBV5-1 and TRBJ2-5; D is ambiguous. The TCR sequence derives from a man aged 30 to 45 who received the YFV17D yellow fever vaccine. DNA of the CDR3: TGCGCCAGCAGAGACGGACCAACCCAGGAGACCCAGTACTTC. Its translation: CASRDGPTQETQYF.